Included here is one T cell receptor beta chain sequence, with context. Its antigen target is currently unknown. It has no much larger one-base neighbor in the sample; base qualities were not kept. The sample is drawn from a study of OX40 agonist ivuxolimab in advanced cancers. General notes on the study: Ivuxolimab was a fully human IgG2 agonistic monoclonal antibody targeting the costimulatory receptor OX40 (CD134). The paper describes the monotherapy dose-escalation part (N ≈ 49 patients) of the phase I trial of ivuxolimab. Prior anti-PD-1, anti-PD-L1 or anti-CTLA-4 therapy was permitted, and checkpoint inhibitors had been received by roughly two fifths of dose-escalation patients. In the dose-escalation cohort, around 80% of patients were male, and the mean age was approximately 60 years with a range of roughly 23 to 79. Peripheral TCRbeta sequencing aimed to test whether ivuxolimab altered TCR sequence diversity and caused clonal T-cell expansion. Of the 50 to 55 patients in dose escalation, 19 had hepatocellular carcinoma, about 15 had melanoma, 9 had renal cell carcinoma and 9 had head and neck cancer. Partial responses occurred in three dose-escalation patients, of whom one had hepatocellular carcinoma and two had cutaneous melanoma. Intravenous ivuxolimab was administered to patients every 2 weeks at six dose levels: 0.01, 0.1, 0.3, 1.5, 3 and 10 mg/kg. General study outcomes and caveats: After ivuxolimab, CD8+ T cells had more expanded clones than CD4+ T cells on average. The antigen specificity of the peripheral T cells that underwent clonal expansion was not determined. Low levels of normalized T-cell clonal expansion were also shown by some nonresponding patients. Partial responders in the 0.1-3.0 mg/kg groups had among the lowest normalized peripheral clonal expansion, especially among CD8+ T cells. Clonal expansion of both CD4+ and CD8+ blood T cells was observed from baseline to week 6 at doses 0.1 to 3.0 mg/kg.

For sequencing of the TCRbeta CDR3 region, genomic DNA was extracted from the sorted cells. The immunoSEQ Assay was used for sequencing of TCRbeta CDR3 regions. The source is immuneACCESS, and TCRdb retained only in-frame sequences with V and J called. Part of the clones is not carried over; for the studies checked, unresolved V genes explain less than half of this, and the remainder is unexplained. The sample profile shows about 40,000 clones; around four fifths of them were found once. About 35% of the sample goes to the ten largest clones. The trial excluded patients who had a history of autoimmune disease or were on systemic immunosuppression. Peripheral blood for TCR sequencing was collected from all dose cohorts at baseline, on cycle 4 day 1, and on cycle 7 day 1. Samples came from an open-label, multicenter, first-in-human phase I dose-escalation trial of ivuxolimab. Adults with locally advanced or metastatic head and neck squamous cell, hepatocellular, melanoma or renal cell carcinoma were enrolled in the trial. Before TCR sequencing, CD4+ T cells and CD8+ T cells from peripheral blood were sorted into separate populations.

The CDR1 and CDR2 encoded by the germline V gene (reference sequence) are LNHNV and YYDKDF. From cysteine to phenylalanine, the CDR3 is 17 amino acids long. Only the CDR3 portion is preserved as DNA: 51 bases, with reading frame beginning at the first base. V sheds 0 bases and J sheds 5 bases, leaving 19 bases between their ends. This receptor chain uses TRBV15 and TRBJ1-2; the D segment cannot be called with confidence. The TCR comes from an adult with an advanced solid tumor such as melanoma, head and neck, liver or kidney cancer. The material was CD4+ or CD8+ T cells sorted from blood, obtained in a trial of the OX40 agonist ivuxolimab. This receptor has the CDR3 CATSRDLGELPKYGYTF. The DNA is TGTGCCACCAGCAGAGATCTTGGGGAACTGCCAAAATATGGCTACACCTTC.